Shown below are 22 T cell receptor beta chains from a single sample sequenced in a study of T cell responses to AZD1222 COVID-19 vaccine. The repertoire was sequenced with immunoSEQ multiplex PCR; TCRdb's copy has only in-frame clones and lacks some. The data hold over 100,000 clones, with over 90% observed a single time. The sequencing used peripheral blood, collected on day 0 of AZD1222 vaccination. These receptors came from an adult in good health.

The chain uses TRBV3-1 (or the pseudogene TRBV3-2) and TRBJ1-2; perhaps TRBD1 as D (5 bases). Germline CDR1 LGHDT, CDR2 YNNKEL (reference sequence). V lost 5 bases and J lost 3, with 10 bases in between. The CDR3 contains 13 residues. As DNA, the CDR3 is TGTGCCAGCAGCGCGAGACAGTACTATGGCTACACCTTC. It yields the protein CASSARQYYGYTF.

The chain carries TRBV5-4 and TRBJ2-3; the D call may be TRBD1 or TRBD2 (5 bases each). V was shortened by 4 bases and J by 7 bases, with 19 bases between the two germline ends. CDR3 length equals 15 residues. Germline V gives CDR1 SGHNT, CDR2 YYREEE (reference sequence). In DNA, the CDR3 is TGTGCCAGCAGCCTGCCGGGGCTAGAACGGAATACGCAGTATTTT. Protein product: CASSLPGLERNTQYF.

This chain uses TRBV20-1 with TRBJ1-5, with D possibly matching TRBD1 (5 bases). The CDR3 has 14 residues. Per the germline V gene, CDR1 is DFQATT and CDR2 is SNEGSKA (reference sequence). The germline V and J ends were trimmed by 3 bases and 4 bases, with 13 bases remaining between them. CDR3 region: CSASKGPANQPQHF. The CDR3 region has the DNA TGCAGTGCTAGTAAGGGGCCAGCGAATCAGCCCCAGCATTTT.

The V call is TRBV27, the J call TRBJ1-5; D is possibly TRBD1 (5 bases). The germline V gene has CDR1 MNHEY and CDR2 SMNVEV (reference sequence). The CDR3 spans 16 residues. V lost 0 bases and J lost 2, with 11 bases in between. CDR3 DNA sequence: TGTGCCAGCAGTTTATCGGCAGGGCCGGGCAATCAGCCCCAGCATTTT. Translating gives CASSLSAGPGNQPQHF.

This chain joins TRBV18 and TRBJ1-2, with D possibly being TRBD1 (6 bases). Germline V CDR1 and CDR2: KGHSH, LQKENI. Trimming took off 4 bases at V and 5 bases at J, with 11 bases between the two ends. The CDR3 covers 13 residues. This CDR3 is CASSLRDIYGYTF. In DNA, the CDR3 is TGTGCCAGCTCACTCCGGGACATTTATGGCTACACCTTC.

This chain connects TRBV14 to TRBJ1-1; 8 bases agree with TRBD1. The CDR3 consists of 16 residues. Trimming took 4 bases from V and 4 from J; bases not matched to a gene: 11. CDR1 SGHDN and CDR2 FVKESK come from the germline V gene. The CDR3 loop is CASSPDLLTGGTEAFF. In nucleotides, the CDR3 is TGTGCCAGCAGCCCAGATTTGCTAACAGGGGGCACTGAAGCTTTCTTT.

The V gene is TRBV6-2 or TRBV6-3, the J gene TRBJ1-1; tentative D call: TRBD1 (6 bases). V was cut by 4 bases and J by 6 bases, with 27 bases left in between. Germline-derived CDR1 and CDR2 are MNHEY and SVGEGT. CDR3 length: 18 residues. CDR3 sequence: CASSSQGIRGGTRAEAFF. CDR3 DNA sequence: TGTGCCAGCAGTTCCCAGGGGATCCGGGGCGGCACAAGGGCTGAAGCTTTCTTT.

The chain has TRBV19 and TRBJ1-2; D is possibly TRBD1 (6 bases). Germline CDR1 is LNHDA and CDR2 is SQIVND (reference sequence). V lost 4 bases, J lost 0 bases, and 9 bases lay in between. This CDR3 contains 14 residues. CDR3 bases: TGTGCCAGTAGTACCTGGACAGCTAACTATGGCTACACCTTC. Translated, it gives CASSTWTANYGYTF.

The V call is TRBV7-2, the J call TRBJ2-2, with a tentative D call TRBD1 (6 bases). V was clipped by 1 base and J by 0 bases, with 9 bases between them. The CDR3 contains 16 residues. From germline, CDR1 is SGHTA and CDR2 FQGNSA. The CDR3 region has the DNA TGTGCCAGCAGCTTAGGCGGACAGTCGAACACCGGGGAGCTGTTTTTT. Translated: CASSLGGQSNTGELFF. Supplemented by reference TRBV7-2 and TRBJ2-2, the full variable domain reads GAGVSQSPSNKVTEKGKDVELRCDPISGHTALYWYRQSLGQGLEFLIYFQGNSAPDKSGLPSDRFSAERTGGSVSTLTIQRTQQEDSAVYLCASSLGGQSNTGELFFGEGSRLTVL.

This clone occurred once. The chain links TRBV4-3 to TRBJ2-5, with no clear D. Germline assignment: CDR1 LGHNA and CDR2 YSLEER. The V and J ends lost 0 bases and 2 bases respectively, with 10 bases between them. The CDR3 is made up of 15 amino acids. This chain's CDR3 is CASSQDPAEQETQYF. In DNA, the CDR3 is TGCGCCAGCAGCCAAGATCCGGCGGAGCAAGAGACCCAGTACTTC.

J is TRBJ1-1 and V is TRBV11-3, with D uncertain. This CDR3 has 13 residues. Germline loops: CDR1 SGHNT, CDR2 YENEEA. V lost 0 bases and J lost 0, with 2 bases in between. The CDR3 is CASSLELNTEAFF. CDR3 DNA: TGTGCCAGCAGCTTAGAACTGAACACTGAAGCTTTCTTT.

The genes are TRBV28 and TRBJ2-6; D remains unclear. V was shortened by 6 bases and J by 0 bases, with 12 bases between the two germline ends. CDR1 and CDR2 from the germline V gene are MDHEN and SYDVKM. The CDR3 length is 16 residues. The CDR3 here is CASSLRLNSGANVLTF. CDR3 in DNA: TGTGCCAGCAGCCTTAGACTGAACTCTGGGGCCAACGTCCTGACTTTC.

This rearrangement joins TRBV25-1 to TRBJ1-4; D remains ambiguous. The CDR3 spans 16 residues. Germline assignment: CDR1 MGHDK and CDR2 SYGVNS. V was pared by 7 bases and J by 5 bases, with 20 bases between. The CDR3: CASKPRTGYGNEKLFF. CDR3 nucleotide sequence: TGTGCCAGCAAGCCTCGAACGGGGTATGGGAATGAAAAACTGTTTTTT.

The chain links TRBV9 to TRBJ2-5; D gene unclear. This CDR3 spans 13 amino acids. Germline lookup yields CDR1 SGDLS and CDR2 YYNGEE. V lost 0 bases, J lost 5 bases, and 8 bases lay in between. The CDR3 is CASSVGPRETQYF. The CDR3 DNA reads TGTGCCAGCAGCGTAGGCCCACGGGAGACCCAGTACTTC.

This clone came up a few times. At one boundary the junction diverges from the germline segment, which might be a read error. The chain uses TRBV7-7 and TRBJ2-4; D perhaps matches TRBD1 (6 bases). Germline-derived CDR1 and CDR2 are SSHAT and FNYEAQ (reference sequence). The CDR3 has 15 amino acids. The DNA for the CDR3 is TGTGCTAGCAGCTTAGCGCACAGGGAGAGGGACATTCAGTACTTC. Amino acid sequence: CASSLAHRERDIQYF.

The chain links TRBV30 to TRBJ2-5; 7 bases match TRBD1. CDR1 is GTSNPN and CDR2 is SVGIG in the germline V gene (reference sequence). Trimming at V came to 4 bases and at J to 5 bases, leaving 1 base not matched to a gene. CDR3 length: 11 residues. CDR3 protein: CAWTRGETQYF. CDR3 DNA sequence: TGTGCCTGGACCAGGGGGGAGACCCAGTACTTC.

The genes are TRBV2 and TRBJ2-2; D is unclear. This CDR3 contains 13 residues. In germline, CDR1 is SNHLY, CDR2 FYNNEI. The germline V and J ends were trimmed by 4 bases and 5 bases, with 8 bases remaining between them. This CDR3 reads CASSGARTGELFF. CDR3 coding DNA: TGTGCCAGCAGTGGGGCGCGAACCGGGGAGCTGTTTTTT.

V and J are TRBV25-1 and TRBJ2-7; D call uncertain. The CDR3 covers 15 residues. V was shortened by 8 bases and J by 0 bases, with 17 bases between the two germline ends. In germline, CDR1 is MGHDK, CDR2 SYGVNS. The CDR3 sequence: CASLNGQTNSYEQYF. In DNA form, the CDR3 reads TGTGCCAGCCTGAACGGGCAGACGAACTCCTACGAGCAGTACTTC.

This chain links TRBV4-3 with TRBJ2-1, with a weak D call TRBD1 (5 bases). Germline V gives CDR1 LGHNA, CDR2 YSLEER. V was pared by 4 bases and J by 4 bases, with 14 bases between. The CDR3 consists of 15 residues. CDR3 sequence: CASSPEETEYNEQFF. Written as DNA, the CDR3 is TGCGCCAGCAGCCCCGAAGAGACAGAGTACAATGAGCAGTTCTTC.

This clone was picked up one time. The rearrangement links TRBV6-5 to TRBJ1-1; D is unclear. V was clipped by 5 bases and J by 2 bases, with 15 bases between them. Germline CDR1 is MNHEY and CDR2 is SVGAGI. This CDR3 contains 15 residues. In nucleotides, the CDR3 is TGTGCCAGCAGTCCCCCCTTAGGAGAAAACACTGAAGCTTTCTTT. This translates into CASSPPLGENTEAFF.

CDR3: CASSLSRGVNTEAFF. In nucleotides, the CDR3 is TGTGCCAGCAGCTTAAGTCGAGGGGTGAACACTGAAGCTTTCTTT. V is TRBV7-3 and J is TRBJ1-1, with a possible D match to TRBD1 (5 bases). V was trimmed by 1 base and J by 0 bases, leaving 9 bases between them. The CDR3 has 15 amino acids. Germline V CDR1 and CDR2: SGHTA, FQGTGA.

This chain links TRBV15 with TRBJ2-5; TRBD2 aligns across 10 bases. J was trimmed by 7 bases and V by 4 bases; bases with no gene match: 12. The CDR3 is 16 amino acids. The germline CDR1 and CDR2 sequences are LNHNV and YYDKDF (reference sequence). The CDR3 DNA reads as TGTGCCACCAGCACCCTCTGGGAGGGACTAGCGACGACCCAGTACTTC. Protein product: CATSTLWEGLATTQYF.